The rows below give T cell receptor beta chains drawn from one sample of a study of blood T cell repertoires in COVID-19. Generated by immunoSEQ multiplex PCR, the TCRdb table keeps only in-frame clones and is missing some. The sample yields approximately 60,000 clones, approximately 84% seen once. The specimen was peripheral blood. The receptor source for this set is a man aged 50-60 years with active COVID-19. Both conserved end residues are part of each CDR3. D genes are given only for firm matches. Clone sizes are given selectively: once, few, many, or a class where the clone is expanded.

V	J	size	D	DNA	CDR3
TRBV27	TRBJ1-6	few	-	TGTGCCAGCAGGCCCCAGACAGGCCTTAATTCACCCCTCCACTTT	CASRPQTGLNSPLHF
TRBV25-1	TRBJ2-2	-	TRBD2	TGTGCCAGCAGGGGACTAGCCACCGGGGAGCTGTTTTTT	CASRGLATGELFF
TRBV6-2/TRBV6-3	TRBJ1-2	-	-	TGTGCCAGCAGTTCGGGACACCATGGTCCTAACTATGGCTACACCTTC	CASSSGHHGPNYGYTF
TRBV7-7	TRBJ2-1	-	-	TGTGCTAGCAGCTTAGAATTCAGGGGGGCCGCCGCCATGGATGAGCAGTTCTTC	CASSLEFRGAAAMDEQFF
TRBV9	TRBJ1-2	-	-	TGTGCCAGCAGCGTAGTGCCGGACAGCCACTATGGCTACACCTTC	CASSVVPDSHYGYTF
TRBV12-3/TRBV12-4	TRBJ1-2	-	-	TGTGCCAGCAGTGCGGGAAACCCCTATGGCTACACCTTC	CASSAGNPYGYTF
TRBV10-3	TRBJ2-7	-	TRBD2	TGTGCCATCAGGGTTAGCGGGGTCGACGAGCAGTACTTC	CAIRVSGVDEQYF
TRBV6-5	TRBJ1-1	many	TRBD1	TGTGCCAGCAGTTATGACAGGGGAATGAACACTGAAGCTTTCTTT	CASSYDRGMNTEAFF
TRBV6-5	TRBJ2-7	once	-	TGTGCCAGCCTCCAGGGATCCTACGAGCAGTACTTC	CASLQGSYEQYF
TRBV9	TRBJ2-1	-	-	TGTGCCAGCAGCGTAGGGGCAGGGAAAGGGTCCTACAATGAGCAGTTCTTC	CASSVGAGKGSYNEQFF
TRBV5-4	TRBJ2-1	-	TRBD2	TGTGCCAGCAGCTTGAGGTCAGGGCTAGCGGGATACAATGAGCAGTTCTTC	CASSLRSGLAGYNEQFF
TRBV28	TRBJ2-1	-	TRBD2	TGTGCCAGCAGTTCGCCAGGACTAGCGGGATCCTACAATGAGCAGTTCTTC	CASSSPGLAGSYNEQFF
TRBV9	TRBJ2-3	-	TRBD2	TGTGCCAGCAGCCGGAGCGGGGGCGGAGATACGCAGTATTTT	CASSRSGGGDTQYF
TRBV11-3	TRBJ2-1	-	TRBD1	TGTGCCAGCAGCTTAGTGGGACAGATCAATGAGCAGTTCTTC	CASSLVGQINEQFF
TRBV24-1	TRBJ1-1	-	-	TGTGCCACCGCGGGGGGGACTGAAGCTTTCTTT	CATAGGTEAFF
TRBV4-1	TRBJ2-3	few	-	TGCGCCAGCAGCCCCCTAGTCCTCGATATAGATACGCAGTATTTT	CASSPLVLDIDTQYF
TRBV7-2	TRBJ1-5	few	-	TGTGCCAGCAGCTTGGGAGAATATAGCAATCAGCCCCAGCATTTT	CASSLGEYSNQPQHF
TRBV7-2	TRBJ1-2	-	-	TGTGCCAGCAGCCCGGACACGGGTAACTATGGCTACACCTTC	CASSPDTGNYGYTF
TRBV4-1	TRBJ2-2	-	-	TGCGCCAGCAGCCAAGGAAGCTCCGGGGAGCTGTTTTTT	CASSQGSSGELFF
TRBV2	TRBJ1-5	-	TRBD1	TGTGCCAGCATCCTGGACAGGGGGCGCGGTCAGCCCCAGCATTTT	CASILDRGRGQPQHF
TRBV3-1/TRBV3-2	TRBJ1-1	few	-	TGTGCCAGCAGGGGCGGGGGCGAGGCTTTCTTT	CASRGGGEAFF
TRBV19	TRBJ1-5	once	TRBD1	TGTGCCAGTAGGGCCGGGACAGCTAGCAATCAGCCCCAGCATTTT	CASRAGTASNQPQHF
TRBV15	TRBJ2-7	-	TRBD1	TGTGCCACCAGCAGAGGAGGACAGGGATACGAGCAGTACTTC	CATSRGGQGYEQYF
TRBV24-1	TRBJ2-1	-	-	TGTGCCACCAGTGAACAGACAGGGAGGCTTTACAATGAGCAGTTCTTC	CATSEQTGRLYNEQFF
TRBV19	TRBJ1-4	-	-	TGTGCCAGTAGTATGCAGGGCACTAATGAAAAACTGTTTTTT	CASSMQGTNEKLFF
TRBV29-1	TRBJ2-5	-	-	TGCAGCGTTGAGCCGCCTAGCGAACCCTACCAAGAGACCCAGTACTTC	CSVEPPSEPYQETQYF